The T cell receptor beta chain under discussion was sequenced for a study of early T cells in non-severe SARS-CoV-2 infection. On the study more broadly: Bulk RNA from unsorted whole blood was sequenced; chains were unpaired. Study-wide points: Using VDJdb, the matching emphasized anti-spike CD8 responses while missing private and CD4 specificities.

Tagging with unique molecular identifiers was applied to individual cDNA molecules. Each CDR3 protein is one row after TCRdb ran MiXCR on the 5' RACE reads. Of about 22,000 distinct CDR3 sequences listed, over 4% are singletons. Germline assignment: CDR1 DFQATT and CDR2 SNEGSKA (reference sequence). The V gene end was trimmed by 1 base and the J gene end by 10 bases; junction bases not matched to a gene: 4. CDR3 length equals 13 residues. As concerns this clonotype: The antigen remains unidentified.

This chain connects TRBV20-1 to TRBJ2-1, with 10 bases that match TRBD2. Sequencing was carried out using whole blood. The receptor was derived from an adult who was a healthcare worker with PCR-confirmed SARS-CoV-2 infection or an uninfected control (not recorded which). The CDR3 protein is CSARAPGLAEQFF. The CDR3 nucleotides are TGCAGTGCTAGAGCCCCGGGACTAGCGGAGCAGTTCTTC.